Included here is one T cell receptor (beta chain) sequence, with context. Its antigen is unidentified. The record originates from a study of shared clonotypes between healthy human individuals. The overall study: Three CD4 naive, three CD4 memory, two CD8 naive and one CD8 memory plate were used per donor. Study-level results: Clonotype sharing levels among donors were expected to vary with sequencing depth.

Sequencing was performed with immunoSEQ multiplex PCR; in TCRdb, only in-frame clones are kept and a portion is missing. The sample gives around 120,000 clones, less than 80% of which show up once; approximately 23% is in the top ten. CDR3 size: 13 residues. Germline-derived CDR1 and CDR2 are SGHNT and YYREEE (reference sequence). V lost 3 bases to trimming and J lost 4 bases, with 11 bases between them. The rearrangement links TRBV5-4 to TRBJ2-7; D not certain. The sequenced material came from memory CD8+ T cells sorted from blood. The subset was: CD45RO+ cells pooled with CCR7-negative TemRA cells. The source is a woman aged 25 to 45 in good health. CDR3 bases: TGTGCCAGCAGCTCCGACACGACATACGAGCAGTACTTC. It codes for CASSSDTTYEQYF.